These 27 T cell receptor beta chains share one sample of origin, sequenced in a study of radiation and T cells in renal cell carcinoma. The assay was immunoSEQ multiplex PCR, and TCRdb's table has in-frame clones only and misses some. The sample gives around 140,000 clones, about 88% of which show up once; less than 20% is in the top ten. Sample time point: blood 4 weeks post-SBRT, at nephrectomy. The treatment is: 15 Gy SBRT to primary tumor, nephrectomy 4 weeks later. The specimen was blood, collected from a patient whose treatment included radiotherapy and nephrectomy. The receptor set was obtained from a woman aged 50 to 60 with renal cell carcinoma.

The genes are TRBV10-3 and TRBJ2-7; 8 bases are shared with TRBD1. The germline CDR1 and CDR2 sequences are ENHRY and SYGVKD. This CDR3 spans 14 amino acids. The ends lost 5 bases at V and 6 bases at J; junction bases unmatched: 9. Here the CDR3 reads CAISSDRVSTEQYF. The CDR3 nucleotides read TGTGCCATCAGTTCGGACAGGGTATCGACCGAGCAGTACTTC.

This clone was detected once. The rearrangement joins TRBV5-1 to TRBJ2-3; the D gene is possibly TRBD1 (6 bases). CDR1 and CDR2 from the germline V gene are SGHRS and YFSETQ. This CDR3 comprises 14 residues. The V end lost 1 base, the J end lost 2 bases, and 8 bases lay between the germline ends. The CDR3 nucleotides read TGCGCCAGCAGCTTGTGGACAGCCACAGATACGCAGTATTTT. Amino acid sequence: CASSLWTATDTQYF.

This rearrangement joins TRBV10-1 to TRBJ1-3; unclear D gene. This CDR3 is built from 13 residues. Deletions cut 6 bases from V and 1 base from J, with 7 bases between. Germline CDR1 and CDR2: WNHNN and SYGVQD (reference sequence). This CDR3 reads CASSPGSGNTIYF. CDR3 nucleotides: TGCGCCAGCAGCCCAGGATCTGGAAACACCATATATTTT.

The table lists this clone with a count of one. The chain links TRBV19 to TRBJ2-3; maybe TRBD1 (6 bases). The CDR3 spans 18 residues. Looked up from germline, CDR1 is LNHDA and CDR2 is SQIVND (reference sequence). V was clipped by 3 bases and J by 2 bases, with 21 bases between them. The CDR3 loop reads CASSIVQGGARSTDTQYF. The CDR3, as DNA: TGTGCCAGTAGTATCGTACAGGGTGGCGCGAGGTCCACAGATACGCAGTATTTT.

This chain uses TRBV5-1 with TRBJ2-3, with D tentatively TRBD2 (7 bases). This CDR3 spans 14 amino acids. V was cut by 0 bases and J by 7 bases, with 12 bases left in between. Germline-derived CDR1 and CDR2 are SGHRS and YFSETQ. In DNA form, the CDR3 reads TGCGCCAGCAGCTTGGAGGGGGGGCAAAATACGCAGTATTTT. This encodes CASSLEGGQNTQYF. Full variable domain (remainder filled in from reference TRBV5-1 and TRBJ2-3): KAGVTQTPRYLIKTRGQQVTLSCSPISGHRSVSWYQQTPGQGLQFLFEYFSETQRNKGNFPGRFSGRQFSNSRSEMNVSTLELGDSALYLCASSLEGGQNTQYFGPGTRLTVL.

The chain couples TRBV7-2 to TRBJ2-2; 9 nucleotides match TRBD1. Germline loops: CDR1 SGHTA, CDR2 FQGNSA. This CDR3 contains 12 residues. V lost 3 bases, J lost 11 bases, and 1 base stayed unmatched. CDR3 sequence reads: CASSLDRGELFF. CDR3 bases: TGTGCCAGCAGCTTGGACAGGGGAGAGCTGTTTTTT.

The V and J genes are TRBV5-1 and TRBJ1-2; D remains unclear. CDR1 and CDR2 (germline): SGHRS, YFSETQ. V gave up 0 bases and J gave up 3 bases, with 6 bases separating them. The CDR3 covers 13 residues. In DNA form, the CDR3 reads TGCGCCAGCAGCTTGGAGAGAGACTATGGCTACACCTTC. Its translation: CASSLERDYGYTF. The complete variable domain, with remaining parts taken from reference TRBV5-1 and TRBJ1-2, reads KAGVTQTPRYLIKTRGQQVTLSCSPISGHRSVSWYQQTPGQGLQFLFEYFSETQRNKGNFPGRFSGRQFSNSRSEMNVSTLELGDSALYLCASSLERDYGYTFGSGTRLTVV.

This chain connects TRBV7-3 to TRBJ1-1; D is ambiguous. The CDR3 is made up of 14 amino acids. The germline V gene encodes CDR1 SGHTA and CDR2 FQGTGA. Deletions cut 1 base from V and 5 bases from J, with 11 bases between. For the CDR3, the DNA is TGTGCCAGCAGCTTAAAGCCCGGCGGTACTGAAGCTTTCTTT. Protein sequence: CASSLKPGGTEAFF.

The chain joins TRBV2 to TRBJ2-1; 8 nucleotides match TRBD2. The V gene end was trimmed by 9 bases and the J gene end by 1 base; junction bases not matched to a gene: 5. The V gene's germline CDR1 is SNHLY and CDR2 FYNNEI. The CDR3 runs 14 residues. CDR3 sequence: CASFLAGSYNEQFF. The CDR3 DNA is TGTGCCAGTTTCCTAGCGGGTTCCTACAATGAGCAGTTCTTC. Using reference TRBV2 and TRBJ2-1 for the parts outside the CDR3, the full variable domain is EPEVTQTPSHQVTQMGQEVILRCVPISNHLYFYWYRQILGQKVEFLVSFYNNEISEKSEIFDDQFSVERPDGSNFTLKIRSTKLEDSAMYFCASFLAGSYNEQFFGPGTRLTVL.

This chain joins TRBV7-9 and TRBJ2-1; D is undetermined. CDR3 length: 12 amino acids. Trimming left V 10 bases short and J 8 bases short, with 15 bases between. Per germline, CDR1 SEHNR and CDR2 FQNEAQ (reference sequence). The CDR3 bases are TGTGCCACCGAGAGGTCGACCGATGAGCAGTTCTTC. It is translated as CATERSTDEQFF.

In nucleotides, the CDR3 is TGTGCCAGCAGCCTCCAGGGCGGGGGGAATGGCTACACCTTC. Its translation is CASSLQGGGNGYTF. The gene calls are TRBV5-4 and TRBJ1-2; maybe TRBD1 (5 bases). This CDR3 has 14 residues. V was clipped by 4 bases and J by 6 bases, with 16 bases between them. Germline values: CDR1 SGHNT, CDR2 YYREEE (reference sequence).

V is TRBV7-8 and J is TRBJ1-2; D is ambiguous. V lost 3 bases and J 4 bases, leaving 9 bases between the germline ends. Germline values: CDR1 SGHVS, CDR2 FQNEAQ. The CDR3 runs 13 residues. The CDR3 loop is CASSFQVSYGYTF. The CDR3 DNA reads TGTGCCAGCAGCTTTCAGGTCAGCTATGGCTACACCTTC. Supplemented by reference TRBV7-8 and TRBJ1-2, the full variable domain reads GAGVSQSPRYKVAKRGQDVALRCDPISGHVSLFWYQQALGQGPEFLTYFQNEAQLDKSGLPSDRFFAERPEGSVSTLKIQRTQQEDSAVYLCASSFQVSYGYTFGSGTRLTVV.

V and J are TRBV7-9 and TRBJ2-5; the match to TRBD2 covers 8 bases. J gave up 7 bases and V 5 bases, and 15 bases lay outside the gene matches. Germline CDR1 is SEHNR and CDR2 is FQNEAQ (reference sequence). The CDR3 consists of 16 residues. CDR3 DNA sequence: TGTGCCAGCAGCCCCCTTAGGCCAGGCGCGGGGGGGACCCAGTACTTC. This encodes CASSPLRPGAGGTQYF.

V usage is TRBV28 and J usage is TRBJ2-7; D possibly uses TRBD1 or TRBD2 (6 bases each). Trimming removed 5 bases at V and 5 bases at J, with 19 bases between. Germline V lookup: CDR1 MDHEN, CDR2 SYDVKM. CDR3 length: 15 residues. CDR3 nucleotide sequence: TGTGCCAGCAGTGATCGCGGGCTGGGGGGCAACGAGCAGTACTTC. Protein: CASSDRGLGGNEQYF.

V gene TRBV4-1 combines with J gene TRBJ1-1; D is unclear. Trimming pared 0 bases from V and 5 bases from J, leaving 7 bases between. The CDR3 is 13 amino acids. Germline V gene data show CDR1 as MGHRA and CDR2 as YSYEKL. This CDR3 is CASSQDARTEAFF. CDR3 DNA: TGCGCCAGCAGCCAAGATGCGCGGACTGAAGCTTTCTTT.

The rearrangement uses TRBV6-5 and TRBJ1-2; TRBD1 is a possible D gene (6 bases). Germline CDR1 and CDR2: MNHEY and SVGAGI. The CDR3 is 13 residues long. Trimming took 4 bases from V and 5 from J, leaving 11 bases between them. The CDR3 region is CASSSTGTYGYTF. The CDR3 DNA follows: TGTGCCAGCAGTTCGACAGGTACTTATGGCTACACCTTC.

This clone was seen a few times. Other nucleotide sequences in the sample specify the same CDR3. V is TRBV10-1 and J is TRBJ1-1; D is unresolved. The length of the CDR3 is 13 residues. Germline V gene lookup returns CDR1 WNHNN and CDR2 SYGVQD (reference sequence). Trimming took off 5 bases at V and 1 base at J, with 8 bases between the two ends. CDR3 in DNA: TGCGCCAGCAGTTCGGTCTGGAACACTGAAGCTTTCTTT. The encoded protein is CASSSVWNTEAFF.

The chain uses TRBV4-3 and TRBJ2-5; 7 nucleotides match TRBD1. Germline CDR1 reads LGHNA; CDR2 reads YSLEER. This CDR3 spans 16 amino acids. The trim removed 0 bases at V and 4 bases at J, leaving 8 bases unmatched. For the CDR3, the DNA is TGCGCCAGCAGCCAAGACCGGACAGGCGGCGCAGAGACCCAGTACTTC. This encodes CASSQDRTGGAETQYF.

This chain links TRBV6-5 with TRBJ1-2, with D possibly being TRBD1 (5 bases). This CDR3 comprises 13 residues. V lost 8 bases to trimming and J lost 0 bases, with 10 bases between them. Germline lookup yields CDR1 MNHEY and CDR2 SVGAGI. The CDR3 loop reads CASRRVTNYGYTF. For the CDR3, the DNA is TGTGCCAGCCGCAGGGTCACTAACTATGGCTACACCTTC.

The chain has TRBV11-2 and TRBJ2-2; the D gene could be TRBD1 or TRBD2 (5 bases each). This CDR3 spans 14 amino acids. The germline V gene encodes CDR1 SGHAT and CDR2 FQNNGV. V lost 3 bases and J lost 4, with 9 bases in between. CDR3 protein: CASSFGASTGELFF. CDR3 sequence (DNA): TGTGCCAGCAGCTTCGGGGCGAGCACCGGGGAGCTGTTTTTT.

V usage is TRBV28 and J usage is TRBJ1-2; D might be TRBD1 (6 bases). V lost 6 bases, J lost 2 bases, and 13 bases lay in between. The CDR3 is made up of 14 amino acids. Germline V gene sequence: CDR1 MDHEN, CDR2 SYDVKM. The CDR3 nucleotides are TGTGCCAGCAGGCCACCTACAGGGAACTATGGCTACACCTTC. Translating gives CASRPPTGNYGYTF.

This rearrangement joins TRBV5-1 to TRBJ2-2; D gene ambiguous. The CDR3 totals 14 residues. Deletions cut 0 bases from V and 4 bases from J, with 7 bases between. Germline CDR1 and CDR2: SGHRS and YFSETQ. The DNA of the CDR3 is TGCGCCAGCAGCTTGGCTGTAATCACCGGGGAGCTGTTTTTT. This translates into CASSLAVITGELFF.

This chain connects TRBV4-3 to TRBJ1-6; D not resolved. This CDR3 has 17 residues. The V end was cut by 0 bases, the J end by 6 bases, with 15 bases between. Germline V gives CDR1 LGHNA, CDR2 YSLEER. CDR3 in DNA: TGCGCCAGCAGCCAAGATGCCCCTCCACGGGTTAATTCACCCCTCCACTTT. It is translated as CASSQDAPPRVNSPLHF.

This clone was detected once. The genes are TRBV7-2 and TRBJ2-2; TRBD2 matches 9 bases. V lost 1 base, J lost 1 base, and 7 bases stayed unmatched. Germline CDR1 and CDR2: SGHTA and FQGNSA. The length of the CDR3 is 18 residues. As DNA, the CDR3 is TGTGCCAGCAGCTTAGTCATAGCGGGGGCCGGGAACACCGGGGAGCTGTTTTTT. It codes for CASSLVIAGAGNTGELFF.

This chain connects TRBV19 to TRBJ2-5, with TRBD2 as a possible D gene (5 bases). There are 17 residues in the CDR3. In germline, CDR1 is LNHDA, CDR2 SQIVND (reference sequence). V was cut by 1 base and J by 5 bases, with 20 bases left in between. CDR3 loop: CASSIGFGGLDRETQYF. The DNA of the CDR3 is TGTGCCAGTAGTATAGGCTTCGGAGGCTTAGATAGGGAGACCCAGTACTTC.

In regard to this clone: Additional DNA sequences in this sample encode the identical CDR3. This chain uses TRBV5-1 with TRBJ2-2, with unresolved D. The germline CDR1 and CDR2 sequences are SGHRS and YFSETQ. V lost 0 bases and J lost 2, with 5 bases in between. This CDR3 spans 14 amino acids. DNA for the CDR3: TGCGCCAGCAGCTTGGGGGCCAACACCGGGGAGCTGTTTTTT. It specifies CASSLGANTGELFF.

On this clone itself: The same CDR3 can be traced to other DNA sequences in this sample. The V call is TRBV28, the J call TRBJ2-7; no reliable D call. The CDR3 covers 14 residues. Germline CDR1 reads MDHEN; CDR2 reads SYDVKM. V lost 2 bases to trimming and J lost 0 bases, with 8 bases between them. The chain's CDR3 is CASSLPGSSYEQYF. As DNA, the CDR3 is TGTGCCAGCAGTTTACCCGGTAGCTCCTACGAGCAGTACTTC.